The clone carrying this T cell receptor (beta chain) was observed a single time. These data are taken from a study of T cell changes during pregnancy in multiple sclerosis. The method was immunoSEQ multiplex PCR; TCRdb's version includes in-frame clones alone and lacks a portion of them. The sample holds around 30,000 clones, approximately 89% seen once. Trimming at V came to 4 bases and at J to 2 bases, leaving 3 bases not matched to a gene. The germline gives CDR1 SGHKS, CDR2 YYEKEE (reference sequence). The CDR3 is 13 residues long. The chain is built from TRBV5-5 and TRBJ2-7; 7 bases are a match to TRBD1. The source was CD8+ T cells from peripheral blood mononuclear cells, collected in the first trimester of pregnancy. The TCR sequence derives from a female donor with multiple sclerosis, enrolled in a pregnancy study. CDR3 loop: CASSLTGPYEQYF. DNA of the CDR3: TGTGCCAGCAGCCTGACAGGGCCCTACGAGCAGTACTTC.